The 25 T cell receptor beta chains in this list originate from one sample, sequenced in a study of response to subunit inactivated influenza vaccine. TCRdb independently ran MiXCR on the RT-PCR reads; one entry per CDR3 protein. The data show hundreds of thousands of distinct CDR3 sequences, 9% to 15% seen once. This specimen consisted of non-naive T cells sorted from PBMCs, obtained 14 to 15 days before vaccination. The receptors were sampled from a man between 50 and 59 years old who received an inactivated influenza vaccine.

This clonotype was seen ten or more times. The gene calls are TRBV5-1 and TRBJ2-1, with a tentative D call TRBD1 (5 bases). This CDR3 spans 14 amino acids. Germline V lookup: CDR1 SGHRS, CDR2 YFSETQ. V shed 3 bases and J shed 4 bases, with 11 bases lying between them. CDR3 amino acids: CASSSRTQYNEQFF. The CDR3, as DNA: TGCGCCAGCAGCTCTCGGACACAGTACAATGAGCAGTTCTTC.

The chain employs TRBV6-1 and TRBJ2-7; D gene uncertain. The CDR3 contains 16 residues. V was clipped by 6 bases and J by 5 bases, with 23 bases between them. CDR1 is MNHNS and CDR2 is SASEGT in the germline V gene. The CDR3 spells CASRELGFRGAHEQYF. CDR3 sequence (DNA): TGTGCCAGCAGGGAGCTGGGTTTTCGAGGTGCCCACGAGCAGTACTTC.

This clonotype has more than one count but fewer than ten. The chain uses TRBV6-4 and TRBJ2-5; possible D gene TRBD2, 6 bases. The CDR3 totals 13 residues. Per germline, CDR1 MRHNA and CDR2 SNTAGT. Trimming stripped 4 bases from V and 4 bases from J, with 10 bases between. CDR3: CASSAGAGETQYF. The CDR3 DNA reads TGTGCCAGCAGTGCGGGAGCGGGAGAGACCCAGTACTTC.

This sequence joins TRBV4-1 and TRBJ2-7; TRBD1 is a possible D gene (5 bases). Trimming removed 2 bases at V and 3 bases at J, with 17 bases between. Germline V lookup: CDR1 MGHRA, CDR2 YSYEKL. CDR3 length: 16 amino acids. The CDR3 spells CASSQTDSPSIYEQYF. As DNA, the CDR3 is TGCGCCAGCAGCCAAACTGACAGTCCTTCCATCTACGAGCAGTACTTC.

There are many counts of this clonotype. The chain employs TRBV5-1 and TRBJ1-6; TRBD1 agrees at 7 bases. The CDR3 extends over 15 amino acids. V shed 1 base, J shed 7 bases, and the junction held 5 bases outside the gene matches. The germline gives CDR1 SGHRS, CDR2 YFSETQ. This CDR3 is CASSLTGQENSPLHF. Here the CDR3 DNA reads TGCGCCAGCAGCTTGACTGGACAGGAGAATTCACCCCTCCACTTT.

The rearrangement links TRBV9 to TRBJ2-3, with D possibly matching TRBD1 (5 bases). This CDR3 is 15 amino acids long. In germline, CDR1 is SGDLS, CDR2 YYNGEE. Trimming left V 4 bases short and J 0 bases short, with 12 bases between. This CDR3 is CASSSSGISTDTQYF. The CDR3 DNA is TGTGCCAGCAGCTCGTCAGGGATTAGCACAGATACGCAGTATTTT.

There are a few counts of this clonotype. This chain connects TRBV3-1 to TRBJ1-4; no clear D gene. The CDR3 loop spans 17 amino acids. CDR1 and CDR2 (germline): LGHDT, YNNKEL (reference sequence). Trimming pared 0 bases from V and 0 bases from J, leaving 11 bases between. The CDR3 loop is CASSQDSGSATNEKLFF. The CDR3 nucleotides read TGTGCCAGCAGCCAAGATTCCGGATCTGCAACTAATGAAAAACTGTTTTTT.

The chain has TRBV27 and TRBJ2-1; the D gene is possibly TRBD1 (6 bases). Looked up from germline, CDR1 is MNHEY and CDR2 is SMNVEV (reference sequence). CDR3 size: 14 residues. V lost 5 bases and J 4 bases, leaving 12 bases between the germline ends. Written as DNA, the CDR3 is TGTGCCAGCAGTGACGGGACACAATACAATGAGCAGTTCTTC. It specifies CASSDGTQYNEQFF.

The chain recombines TRBV6-6 with TRBJ2-2; D tentatively reads TRBD1 or TRBD2 (5 bases each). Per the germline V gene, CDR1 is MNHNY and CDR2 is SVGAGI (reference sequence). The CDR3 covers 12 residues. V was clipped by 10 bases and J by 4 bases, with 10 bases between them. The CDR3 here is CATGTRTGELFF. The CDR3 nucleotides are TGTGCCACCGGGACCCGCACCGGGGAGCTGTTTTTT.

The gene calls are TRBV7-2 and TRBJ2-1; 7 bases agree with TRBD2. The length of the CDR3 is 15 residues. Unmatched junction bases numbered 9, after V lost 6 bases and J lost 4 bases. In germline, CDR1 is SGHTA, CDR2 FQGNSA. CDR3 sequence: CASSSSGVPYNEQFF. In nucleotides, the CDR3 is TGTGCCAGCAGTTCTAGCGGCGTCCCTTACAATGAGCAGTTCTTC.

This chain connects TRBV5-8 to TRBJ2-3; D may be TRBD1 or TRBD2 (6 bases each). The CDR3 consists of 13 residues. Germline V gene sequence: CDR1 SGHTS, CDR2 YDEGEE. V lost 3 bases to trimming and J lost 4 bases, with 9 bases between them. The CDR3 is CASSWGAADTQYF. The CDR3 DNA reads as TGTGCCAGCAGCTGGGGGGCGGCAGATACGCAGTATTTT.

This rearrangement joins TRBV7-6 to TRBJ2-1; 8 bases line up with TRBD2. The CDR3 contains 16 residues. Germline values: CDR1 SGHVS, CDR2 FNYEAQ. The V gene end was trimmed by 4 bases and the J gene end by 8 bases; junction bases not matched to a gene: 13. CDR3 sequence: CASSSGREAGGYEQFF. CDR3 in DNA: TGTGCCAGCAGCTCTGGACGCGAGGCGGGGGGCTATGAGCAGTTCTTC.

The table lists this clonotype with a count of one. A much larger clone lies a single base off, so this may be a read error. The CDR3 DNA reads TGCAGCGTTGAAGATCGGGAGCGGGGAAGCACAGATACGCACTATTTT. It is translated as CSVEDRERGSTDTHYF. This sequence joins TRBV29-1 and TRBJ2-3, with 7 bases matching TRBD2. Per the germline V gene, CDR1 is SQVTM and CDR2 is ANQGSEA. CDR3 length: 16 residues.

There are many counts of this clonotype. V usage is TRBV12-3 or TRBV12-4 and J usage is TRBJ1-4; the match to TRBD1 covers 9 bases. V shed 4 bases, J shed 8 bases, and the junction held 2 bases outside the gene matches. This CDR3 comprises 13 residues. The CDR3 loop reads CASSSTGGEKLFF. In DNA form, the CDR3 reads TGTGCCAGCAGTTCGACAGGGGGGGAAAAACTGTTTTTT.

This clonotype was counted ten times or more. The gene calls are TRBV5-6 and TRBJ1-5, with 7 bases identical to TRBD1. CDR3 length equals 16 residues. Trimming removed 3 bases from V and 3 bases from J; junction bases left unmatched: 9. Germline lookup yields CDR1 SGHDT and CDR2 YYEEEE. In nucleotides, the CDR3 is TGTGCCAGCAGCTCGTGGACAGGCGGACTCAATCAGCCCCAGCATTTT. Encoded protein: CASSSWTGGLNQPQHF. The full variable domain, with the rest looked up from reference TRBV5-6 and TRBJ1-5, is DAGVTQSPTHLIKTRGQQVTLRCSPKSGHDTVSWYQQALGQGPQFIFQYYEEEERQRGNFPDRFSGHQFPNYSSELNVNALLLGDSALYLCASSSWTGGLNQPQHFGDGTRLSIL.

This clonotype occurred once. This chain uses TRBV10-3 with TRBJ2-1, with TRBD2 as a possible D gene (5 bases). Germline V gene sequence: CDR1 ENHRY, CDR2 SYGVKD. The CDR3 has 15 amino acids. V lost 3 bases and J 5 bases, leaving 14 bases between the germline ends. CDR3 nucleotide sequence: TGTGCCATCAGTGACGGAGGCGGGTTGGACAATGAGCAGTTCTTC. The encoded protein is CAISDGGGLDNEQFF.

The chain joins TRBV10-3 to TRBJ1-4, with no clear D. Trimming left V 5 bases short and J 0 bases short, with 10 bases between. This CDR3 is 15 amino acids long. Looked up from germline, CDR1 is ENHRY and CDR2 is SYGVKD. The CDR3 here is CAISPGAATNEKLFF. The CDR3 region has the DNA TGTGCCATCAGTCCCGGAGCCGCAACTAATGAAAAACTGTTTTTT.

This clonotype was observed at least ten times. The V gene is TRBV29-1, the J gene TRBJ2-5; possibly TRBD2 for D (5 bases). The CDR3 runs to 14 residues. V was cut by 4 bases and J by 4 bases, with 16 bases left in between. The germline V gene encodes CDR1 SQVTM and CDR2 ANQGSEA. The CDR3 nucleotides read TGCAGCGTTGTTTTTGTAGACTATCCAGAGACCCAGTACTTC. It translates to CSVVFVDYPETQYF.

As to this clonotype: The junction shows a germline mismatch at one end, possibly a read error. The CDR3 DNA reads TGTGCCAGCAGCACGACGGGACAGTATTACAATGAGCAGTGCTTC. The encoded protein is CASSTTGQYYNEQCF. The V call is TRBV7-6, the J call TRBJ2-1; 7 nucleotides agree with TRBD1. CDR1 SGHVS and CDR2 FNYEAQ come from the germline V gene. The CDR3 is 15 residues long.

This clonotype came up many times. The chain's CDR3 is CASSPPRVRNIQYF. CDR3 coding DNA: TGTGCCAGCAGCCCTCCCAGGGTGAGAAACATTCAGTACTTC. V is TRBV11-2 and J is TRBJ2-4, with TRBD1 as a possible D gene (5 bases). V was trimmed by 5 bases and J by 6 bases, leaving 14 bases between them. This CDR3 contains 14 residues. Germline CDR1 reads SGHAT; CDR2 reads FQNNGV.

This clonotype was counted only a few times. The chain uses TRBV5-4 and TRBJ2-7, with D unresolved. In germline, CDR1 is SGHNT, CDR2 YYREEE (reference sequence). V was clipped by 0 bases and J by 7 bases, with 14 bases between them. The CDR3 consists of 14 residues. The CDR3 region has the DNA TGTGCCAGCAGCTTGGGGCCCCTGATGAGGGAGCAGTACTTC. The encoded protein is CASSLGPLMREQYF.

This clonotype was observed many times. The gene calls are TRBV20-1 and TRBJ2-2, with TRBD1 matching 9 bases. Unmatched junction bases numbered 6, after V lost 5 bases and J lost 5 bases. CDR1 and CDR2 (germline): DFQATT, SNEGSKA (reference sequence). The CDR3 is made up of 14 amino acids. Here the CDR3 reads CSASDRGNTGELFF. The CDR3 DNA reads TGCAGTGCTTCGGACAGGGGTAATACCGGGGAGCTGTTTTTT.

This clonotype was observed a handful of times. The V gene is TRBV2, the J gene TRBJ2-5; D may be TRBD2 (6 bases). Trimming took off 10 bases at V and 4 bases at J, with 16 bases between the two ends. The germline gives CDR1 SNHLY, CDR2 FYNNEI. The length of the CDR3 is 13 residues. This CDR3 reads CATSRRRGETQYF. The CDR3 DNA reads TGTGCCACGTCCCGACGGCGGGGAGAGACCCAGTACTTC.

In regard to this clonotype: Relative to the germline gene, one junction end is altered; a read error may explain this. In nucleotides, the CDR3 is TGCAGTGCCCCTCCTAGCGGGGGGGACACCGGGGAGCTGGTTTTT. It yields the protein CSAPPSGGDTGELVF. The genes are TRBV20-1 and TRBJ2-2; TRBD2 agrees at 12 bases. Germline V gene lookup returns CDR1 DFQATT and CDR2 SNEGSKA (reference sequence). This CDR3 has 15 amino acids.

This rearrangement joins TRBV11-2 to TRBJ2-3; D remains unclear. This CDR3 region has 14 residues. Germline lookup yields CDR1 SGHAT and CDR2 FQNNGV. Trimming took 5 bases from V and 0 from J, leaving 9 bases between them. The chain's CDR3 is CASSQEDSTDTQYF. The DNA for the CDR3 is TGTGCCAGCAGCCAAGAGGACAGCACAGATACGCAGTATTTT.